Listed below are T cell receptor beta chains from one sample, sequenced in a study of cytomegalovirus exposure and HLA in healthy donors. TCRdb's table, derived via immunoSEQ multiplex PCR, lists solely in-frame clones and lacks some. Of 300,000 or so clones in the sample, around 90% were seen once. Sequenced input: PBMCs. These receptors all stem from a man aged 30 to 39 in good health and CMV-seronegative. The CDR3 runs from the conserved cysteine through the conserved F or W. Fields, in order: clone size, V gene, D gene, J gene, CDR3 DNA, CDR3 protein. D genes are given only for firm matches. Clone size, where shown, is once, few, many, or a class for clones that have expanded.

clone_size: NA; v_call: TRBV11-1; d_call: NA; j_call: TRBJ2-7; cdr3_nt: TGTGCCAGCAGCTTAGTCACCTACGAGCAGTACTTC; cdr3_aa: CASSLVTYEQYF
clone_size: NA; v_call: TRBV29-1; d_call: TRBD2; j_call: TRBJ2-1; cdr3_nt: TGCAGCGTCCTCCCGGGGGGCTCCTACAATGAGCAGTTCTTC; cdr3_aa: CSVLPGGSYNEQFF
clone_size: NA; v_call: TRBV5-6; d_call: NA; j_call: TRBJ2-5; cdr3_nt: TGTGCCAGCAGCTTGCGACAGCCCCAAGAGACCCAGTACTTC; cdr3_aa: CASSLRQPQETQYF
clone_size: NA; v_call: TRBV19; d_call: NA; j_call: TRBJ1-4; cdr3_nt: TGTGCCAGTAGCAGGACAACTAATGAAAAACTGTTTTTT; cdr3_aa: CASSRTTNEKLFF
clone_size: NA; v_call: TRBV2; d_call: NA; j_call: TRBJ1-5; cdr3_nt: TGTGCCAGCAGTTATCAACCCACGGGAGGTCAGCCCCAGCATTTT; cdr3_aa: CASSYQPTGGQPQHF
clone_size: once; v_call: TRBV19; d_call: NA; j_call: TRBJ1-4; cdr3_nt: TGTGCCAGTAGTGGGGGGAGTGAAAAACTGTTTTTT; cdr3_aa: CASSGGSEKLFF
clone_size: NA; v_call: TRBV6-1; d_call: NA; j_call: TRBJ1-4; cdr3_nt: TGTGCCAGCAGCGCAGTGATACTGTTTTTT; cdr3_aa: CASSAVILFF
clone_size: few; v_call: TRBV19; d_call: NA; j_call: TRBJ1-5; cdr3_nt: TGTGCCAGTCGGGAGAGGGGACCCAATCAGCCCCAGCATTTT; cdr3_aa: CASRERGPNQPQHF
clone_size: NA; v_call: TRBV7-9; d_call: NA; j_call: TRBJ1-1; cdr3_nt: TGTGCCAGCAGCCCGACAGGCCGCACTGAAGCTTTCTTT; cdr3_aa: CASSPTGRTEAFF
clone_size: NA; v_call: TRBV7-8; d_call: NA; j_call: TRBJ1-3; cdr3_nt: TGTGCCAGCAGCCATCGGGGAGGCTCTGGAAACACCATATATTTT; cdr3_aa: CASSHRGGSGNTIYF
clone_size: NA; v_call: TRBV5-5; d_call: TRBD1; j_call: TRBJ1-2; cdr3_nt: TGTGCCAGCAGCTCAGGACAGGGAATGGGGTATGGCTACACCTTC; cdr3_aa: CASSSGQGMGYGYTF
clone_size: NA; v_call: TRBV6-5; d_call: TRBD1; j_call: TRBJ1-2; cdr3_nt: TGTGCCAGCAGTTCCCGACAGGGACGTGGCTACACCTTC; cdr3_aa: CASSSRQGRGYTF
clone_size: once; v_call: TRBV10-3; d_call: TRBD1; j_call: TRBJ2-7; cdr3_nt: TGTGCCATCAGTGAAACGGGACAGACCTACGAGCAGTACTTC; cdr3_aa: CAISETGQTYEQYF
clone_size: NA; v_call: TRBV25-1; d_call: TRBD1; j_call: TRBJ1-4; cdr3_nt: TGTGCCAGCAGTGCCGGACAGGGAACGACTAATGAAAAACTGTTTTTT; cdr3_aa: CASSAGQGTTNEKLFF
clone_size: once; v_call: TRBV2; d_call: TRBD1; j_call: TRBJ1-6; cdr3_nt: TGTGCCAGCAGTGACCCGGGACAGGTGCGTTCACCCCTCCACTTT; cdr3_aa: CASSDPGQVRSPLHF
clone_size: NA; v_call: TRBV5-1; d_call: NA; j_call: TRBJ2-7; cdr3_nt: TGCGCCAGCAGCTTGGTCTTATCCCACGAGCAGTACTTC; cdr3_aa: CASSLVLSHEQYF
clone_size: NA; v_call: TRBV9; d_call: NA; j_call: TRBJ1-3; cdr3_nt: TGTGCCAGCAGCGTAGGACAGAACTCTGGAAACACCATATATTTT; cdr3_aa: CASSVGQNSGNTIYF
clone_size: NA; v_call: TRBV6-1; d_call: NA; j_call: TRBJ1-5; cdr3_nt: TGTGCCAGCAGTGAAGCTCTGGGCATAAGCAATCAGCCCCAGCATTTT; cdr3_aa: CASSEALGISNQPQHF
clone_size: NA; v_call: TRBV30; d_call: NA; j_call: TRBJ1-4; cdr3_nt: TGTGCCTGGAGTGTCCTACTTGCAACTAATGAAAAACTGTTTTTT; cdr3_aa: CAWSVLLATNEKLFF
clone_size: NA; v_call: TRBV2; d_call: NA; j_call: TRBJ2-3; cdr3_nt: TGTGCCAGCAGCCCCAGGGGCCGTGGGACAGATACGCAGTATTTT; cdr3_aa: CASSPRGRGTDTQYF
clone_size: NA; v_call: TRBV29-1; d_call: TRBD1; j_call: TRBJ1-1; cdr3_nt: TGCAGCATTCTAGTTGGGACAGGGGCTCCTGAAGCTTTCTTT; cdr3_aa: CSILVGTGAPEAFF
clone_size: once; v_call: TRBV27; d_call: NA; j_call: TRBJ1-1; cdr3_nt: TGTGCCAGCAGTTTATCGTCGGCCGGGGAAGCTTTCTTT; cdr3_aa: CASSLSSAGEAFF
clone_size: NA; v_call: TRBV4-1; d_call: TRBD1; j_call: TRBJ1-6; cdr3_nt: TGCGCCAGCAGCCAAGTTGACAGGGAATATAATTCACCCCTCCACTTT; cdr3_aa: CASSQVDREYNSPLHF
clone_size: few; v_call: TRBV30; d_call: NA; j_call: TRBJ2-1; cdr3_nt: TGTGCCTGGAGTCGACAGGACCAATCCTACAATGAGCAGTTCTTC; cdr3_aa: CAWSRQDQSYNEQFF
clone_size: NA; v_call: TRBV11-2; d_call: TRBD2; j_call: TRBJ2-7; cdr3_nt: TGTGCCAGCAGCTTAGGCGGGGGTAATGGCGAGCAGTACTTC; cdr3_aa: CASSLGGGNGEQYF
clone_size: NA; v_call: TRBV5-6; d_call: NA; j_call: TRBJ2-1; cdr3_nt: TGTGCCAGCAGCTTTATAGGGACAACCTACTACAATGAGCAGTTCTTC; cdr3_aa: CASSFIGTTYYNEQFF
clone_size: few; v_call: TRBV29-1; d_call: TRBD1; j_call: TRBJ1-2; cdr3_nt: TGCAGCGTTGCGGGAAAGGACAGGGTGCAGGGCTACACCTTC; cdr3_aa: CSVAGKDRVQGYTF
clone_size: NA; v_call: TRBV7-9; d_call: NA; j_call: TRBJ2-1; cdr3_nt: TGTGCCAGCAGCGAGGGTCGCAATGAGCAGTTCTTC; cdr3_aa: CASSEGRNEQFF